A single count supports the clone carrying this T cell receptor beta chain. Produced via immunoSEQ multiplex PCR; TCRdb's table is partial and in-frame only. The sample holds about 140,000 clones; 84% are singletons and the top ten take roughly 3.4%. These data are taken from a study of blood T cell repertoires in COVID-19. Trimming shortened V by 4 bases and J by 0 bases, and 24 bases separated the two germline ends. The CDR3 contains 19 residues. Germline-derived CDR1 and CDR2 are LNHDA and SQIVND (reference sequence). Source material: PBMCs or T cells enriched from blood (not recorded which). The V call is TRBV19, the J call TRBJ1-2; D uncertain. The receptor was derived from a woman aged 45-59 years with acute COVID-19. The CDR3 reads CASSTTPSSSHLANYGYTF. The CDR3, as DNA: TGTGCCAGTAGTACAACCCCCTCTAGCTCCCATCTAGCTAACTATGGCTACACCTTC. Filled out from reference TRBV19 and TRBJ1-2, the complete variable domain reads DGGITQSPKYLFRKEGQNVTLSCEQNLNHDAMYWYRQDPGQGLRLIYYSQIVNDFQKGDIAEGYSVSREKKESFPLTVTSAQKNPTAFYLCASSTTPSSSHLANYGYTFGSGTRLTVV.